The 32 T cell receptor beta chains listed next were all sequenced from one sample in a study of identical twins. TCRdb ran MiXCR on the 5' RACE reads and lists one entry per CDR3 protein. Here the sample spans 450,000 to 600,000 distinct CDR3 sequences, about 22% being singletons. The data were also submitted as part of a second study, on yellow fever vaccine responses in identical twins.

Sequencing used CD4+ T cells sorted from blood. The receptors here all came from a woman in her late teens or twenties in good health.

This clonotype was detected only a few times. The CDR3 sequence is CSAREDRVKVNTEAFF. The CDR3 DNA follows: TGCAGTGCTAGGGAGGACAGGGTAAAGGTTAACACTGAAGCTTTCTTT. This rearrangement joins TRBV20-1 to TRBJ1-1, with 8 positions matching TRBD1. The V gene end was trimmed by 3 bases and the J gene end by 2 bases; junction bases not matched to a gene: 11. This CDR3 comprises 16 residues. Per germline, CDR1 DFQATT and CDR2 SNEGSKA (reference sequence).

This clonotype came up a few times. This chain links TRBV6-2 or TRBV6-3 with TRBJ2-7; a possible D gene is TRBD1 (5 bases). Germline V gives CDR1 MNHEY, CDR2 SVGEGT. The CDR3 has 12 residues. V dropped 8 bases and J dropped 3 bases, with 11 bases sitting between them. The CDR3: CASRQRNYEQYF. The CDR3 DNA is TGTGCCAGCCGACAGAGAAACTACGAGCAGTACTTC.

This clonotype came up a few times. This chain connects TRBV3-1 to TRBJ2-7; TRBD2 agrees at 8 bases. The CDR3 covers 15 residues. Unmatched junction bases numbered 9, after V lost 4 bases and J lost 4 bases. Germline CDR1 and CDR2: LGHDT and YNNKEL (reference sequence). CDR3 bases: TGTGCCAGCAGCCGACGGACTAGCAGGACTTACGAGCAGTACTTC. This sequence encodes CASSRRTSRTYEQYF.

The rearrangement uses TRBV7-9 and TRBJ2-6, with D perhaps TRBD1 (6 bases). Germline lookup yields CDR1 SEHNR and CDR2 FQNEAQ (reference sequence). The CDR3 totals 17 residues. V lost 0 bases, J lost 0 bases, and 9 bases lay in between. Here the CDR3 reads CASSLAGAPSGANVLTF. Here the CDR3 DNA reads TGTGCCAGCAGCTTAGCGGGGGCCCCCTCTGGGGCCAACGTCCTGACTTTC.

This clonotype appeared a few times. The chain employs TRBV7-7 and TRBJ2-2; 11 bases line up with TRBD2. Germline values: CDR1 SSHAT, CDR2 FNYEAQ (reference sequence). The CDR3 contains 16 residues. The J segment lost 0 bases and the V segment lost 5 bases, leaving 2 bases of the junction unmatched. The CDR3 reads CASSPGLAANTGELFF. The CDR3 DNA sequence: TGTGCCAGCAGCCCGGGACTAGCGGCGAACACCGGGGAGCTGTTTTTT.

In this sample, this clonotype turned up a few times. The chain recombines TRBV11-1 with TRBJ2-1; 7 bases fit TRBD2. Germline V lookup: CDR1 SGHAT, CDR2 FQDESV (reference sequence). V shed 7 bases and J 7 bases; nucleotides not matched to a gene: 25. The CDR3 is 19 residues long. The CDR3: CASTAFGRGGLIRLNEQFF. Here the CDR3 DNA reads TGTGCCAGCACCGCCTTTGGGCGCGGGGGTCTCATTAGGTTGAATGAGCAGTTCTTC. Variable domain in full (rest from reference TRBV11-1 and TRBJ2-1): EAEVAQSPRYKITEKSQAVAFWCDPISGHATLYWYRQILGQGPELLVQFQDESVVDDSQLPKDRFSAERLKGVDSTLKIQPAELGDSAMYLCASTAFGRGGLIRLNEQFFGPGTRLTVL.

The chain couples TRBV7-9 to TRBJ2-1; 11 bases are shared with TRBD2. V gave up 7 bases and J gave up 0 bases; unmatched junction bases: 8. This CDR3 spans 17 amino acids. Germline V gene data show CDR1 as SEHNR and CDR2 as FQNEAQ (reference sequence). CDR3 protein: CASMTSGKHRSYNEQFF. DNA of the CDR3: TGTGCCAGCATGACTAGCGGGAAACACCGCTCCTACAATGAGCAGTTCTTC.

The gene calls are TRBV6-1 and TRBJ2-7; 8 nucleotides agree with TRBD2. This CDR3 has 15 residues. Germline CDR1 is MNHNS and CDR2 is SASEGT. The junction had 10 bases not matched to a gene; V was cut back by 6 bases and J by 3 bases. The CDR3 DNA sequence: TGTGCCAGCAGCAACAGAGGGACTAGAAGCTACGAGCAGTACTTC. This sequence encodes CASSNRGTRSYEQYF.

This clonotype was counted only a few times. The V and J genes are TRBV5-1 and TRBJ2-2; 9 nucleotides match TRBD1. The CDR3 runs to 16 residues. Germline V CDR1 and CDR2: SGHRS, YFSETQ. The V and J ends lost 4 bases and 4 bases, in that order; junction bases with no gene match: 8. The DNA for the CDR3 is TGCGCCAGCAGCACCGGACAGGGGACCCTCACCGGGGAGCTGTTTTTT. It translates to CASSTGQGTLTGELFF. The full variable domain, rest sourced from reference TRBV5-1 and TRBJ2-2, is KAGVTQTPRYLIKTRGQQVTLSCSPISGHRSVSWYQQTPGQGLQFLFEYFSETQRNKGNFPGRFSGRQFSNSRSEMNVSTLELGDSALYLCASSTGQGTLTGELFFGEGSRLTVL.

The chain employs TRBV7-9 and TRBJ2-2, with D possibly being TRBD1 or TRBD2 (6 bases each). CDR3 size: 15 residues. The V end was cut by 4 bases, the J end by 1 base, with 10 bases between. Germline CDR1 and CDR2: SEHNR and FQNEAQ (reference sequence). The CDR3 DNA is TGTGCCAGCAGCTCAAGGGGGGAGAACACCGGGGAGCTGTTTTTT. This translates into CASSSRGENTGELFF.

This clonotype was found a few times. This chain connects TRBV5-1 to TRBJ2-5; 9 nucleotides agree with TRBD2. The CDR3 is 14 amino acids. Germline values: CDR1 SGHRS, CDR2 YFSETQ. Trimming removed 3 bases from V and 5 bases from J; junction bases left unmatched: 5. CDR3 loop: CASSSAGGLETQYF. CDR3 coding DNA: TGCGCCAGCAGCTCAGCGGGGGGCTTGGAGACCCAGTACTTC.

The chain links TRBV20-1 to TRBJ2-3; 11 nucleotides match TRBD2. The junction had 6 bases not matched to a gene; V was cut back by 6 bases and J by 4 bases. CDR1 and CDR2 (germline): DFQATT, SNEGSKA (reference sequence). The CDR3 has 14 amino acids. CDR3 protein: CSAQLAGVPDTQYF. CDR3 DNA: TGCAGTGCCCAACTAGCGGGAGTTCCAGATACGCAGTATTTT.

The gene calls are TRBV4-2 and TRBJ2-4, with a tentative D call TRBD2 (6 bases). Trimming took 0 bases from V and 0 from J, leaving 12 bases between them. Germline lookup yields CDR1 LGHNA and CDR2 YNFKEQ. CDR3 length: 17 residues. The CDR3 nucleotides read TGTGCCAGCAGCCAAGATGAGGTGGGACTAGCCAAAAACATTCAGTACTTC. As protein: CASSQDEVGLAKNIQYF.

The rearrangement joins TRBV11-2 to TRBJ2-1, with D maybe TRBD2 (6 bases). Trimming shortened V by 2 bases and J by 2 bases, and 10 bases separated the two germline ends. This CDR3 has 15 amino acids. CDR1 is SGHAT, CDR2 FQNNGV, per germline. The CDR3 DNA is TGTGCCAGCAGCTTACTCGGGGGAACCTACAATGAGCAGTTCTTC. Its protein product is CASSLLGGTYNEQFF.

V is TRBV12-3 or TRBV12-4 and J is TRBJ1-1; no firm D call. The CDR3 length is 12 residues. Trimming stripped 8 bases from V and 1 base from J, with 8 bases between. CDR3 in amino acids: CASGQENTEAFF. The CDR3 nucleotides read TGTGCCAGCGGGCAGGAGAACACTGAAGCTTTCTTT.

The chain joins TRBV7-9 to TRBJ2-5, with 8 bases aligning to TRBD2. CDR3 length: 14 residues. From germline, CDR1 is SEHNR and CDR2 FQNEAQ (reference sequence). The V gene end was trimmed by 6 bases and the J gene end by 4 bases; junction bases not matched to a gene: 7. CDR3 in DNA: TGTGCCAGCAGGCCTAGCGGGCCGGTAGAGACCCAGTACTTC. Amino acid sequence: CASRPSGPVETQYF.

This clonotype has ten or more counts. The chain combines TRBV3-1 with TRBJ2-5; 14 bases map to TRBD2. This CDR3 is built from 16 residues. Looked up from germline, CDR1 is LGHDT and CDR2 is YNNKEL (reference sequence). J was trimmed by 2 bases and V by 1 base; bases with no gene match: 0. CDR3 sequence reads: CASSQGLAGGQETQYF. The CDR3, as DNA: TGTGCCAGCAGCCAAGGACTAGCGGGGGGGCAAGAGACCCAGTACTTC.

This clonotype was counted a few times. CDR3 coding DNA: TGCAGTGCGTCGAGCGGAGGGTATGAGCAGTTCTTC. This translates into CSASSGGYEQFF. This chain joins TRBV20-1 and TRBJ2-1, with a tentative D call TRBD2 (6 bases). The V end was cut by 6 bases, the J end by 8 bases, with 14 bases between. Germline V lookup: CDR1 DFQATT, CDR2 SNEGSKA (reference sequence). The CDR3 is 12 amino acids.

This clonotype was seen more than once but under ten times. The gene calls are TRBV12-3 or TRBV12-4 and TRBJ1-2; 7 positions agree with TRBD1. Trimming removed 5 bases from V and 5 bases from J; junction bases left unmatched: 11. The CDR3 length is 15 residues. The CDR3 DNA is TGTGCCAGCAGTCCAACCGGGACAGACTTGTATGGCTACACCTTC. Amino acids: CASSPTGTDLYGYTF.

CDR3 amino acids: CASSYRRGTGGSYEQYV. The CDR3 DNA is TGTGCCAGCAGCTATAGGCGCGGGACAGGGGGCTCCTACGAGCAGTACGTC. The chain joins TRBV11-2 to TRBJ2-7; 11 nucleotides align to TRBD1. The CDR3 contains 17 residues. Trimming took 4 bases from V and 0 from J; bases not matched to a gene: 8. Germline V gene data show CDR1 as SGHAT and CDR2 as FQNNGV.

The J gene is TRBJ2-1, the V gene TRBV6-5, with D possibly TRBD1 on 7 matching bases. V was cut by 3 bases and J by 3 bases, with 18 bases left in between. Per germline, CDR1 MNHEY and CDR2 SVGAGI. This CDR3 comprises 17 residues. The CDR3 sequence: CASSYEGLQGGYNEQFF. Written as DNA, the CDR3 is TGTGCCAGCAGTTATGAAGGACTGCAGGGGGGCTACAATGAGCAGTTCTTC.

This chain joins TRBV5-1 and TRBJ2-1; the D is unclear. This CDR3 spans 14 amino acids. Trimming removed 6 bases at V and 6 bases at J, with 16 bases between. Germline-derived CDR1 and CDR2 are SGHRS and YFSETQ. The chain's CDR3 is CASNPIDTGNEQFF. CDR3 coding DNA: TGCGCCAGCAACCCAATTGACACGGGCAATGAGCAGTTCTTC.

In this sample, this clonotype turned up once. The J gene is TRBJ2-5, the V gene TRBV18, with 8 bases aligning to TRBD1. V shed 4 bases and J 3 bases; nucleotides not matched to a gene: 4. Germline V gene sequence: CDR1 KGHSH, CDR2 LQKENI. There are 14 residues in the CDR3. The CDR3 DNA reads TGTGCCAGCTCACTCCAGGGGGCCAAAGAGACCCAGTACTTC. It specifies CASSLQGAKETQYF.

This clonotype turned up a few times. This sequence joins TRBV20-1 and TRBJ2-3; 9 nucleotides align to TRBD2. The CDR3 contains 14 residues. V was pared by 4 bases and J by 5 bases, with 7 bases of the junction left unmatched. CDR1 and CDR2 (germline): DFQATT, SNEGSKA (reference sequence). The CDR3 region has the DNA TGCAGTGCTAACGGAGCGGGGGGCGTAGATACGCAGTATTTT. Translated, it gives CSANGAGGVDTQYF.

The chain combines TRBV4-1 with TRBJ2-3; 13 nucleotides match TRBD2. V gave up 3 bases and J gave up 6 bases; unmatched junction bases: 6. CDR1 MGHRA and CDR2 YSYEKL come from the germline V gene. The CDR3 extends over 16 amino acids. CDR3 coding DNA: TGCGCCAGCAGCCACGGGACTAGCGGGATTCGGGATACGCAGTATTTT. It is translated as CASSHGTSGIRDTQYF.

This clonotype was counted only a few times. The chain has TRBV7-9 and TRBJ2-1; TRBD2 aligns across 9 bases. Germline lookup yields CDR1 SEHNR and CDR2 FQNEAQ (reference sequence). The CDR3 spans 15 residues. The trim removed 0 bases at V and 8 bases at J, leaving 5 bases unmatched. This chain's CDR3 is CASSLAGSGRHEQFF. DNA for the CDR3: TGTGCCAGCAGCTTAGCAGGTAGCGGGAGACATGAGCAGTTCTTC.

V gene TRBV20-1 combines with J gene TRBJ2-2, with D tentatively TRBD1 or TRBD2 (5 bases each). Germline-derived CDR1 and CDR2 are DFQATT and SNEGSKA (reference sequence). V lost 6 bases, J lost 7 bases, and 15 bases lay in between. The CDR3 sequence is 13 residues long. CDR3 region: CSAWDVSLGELFF. In nucleotides, the CDR3 is TGCAGTGCGTGGGACGTTTCTCTCGGGGAGCTGTTTTTT.

The J gene is TRBJ1-1, the V gene TRBV5-1, with unresolved D. The germline V gene has CDR1 SGHRS and CDR2 YFSETQ. The CDR3 loop spans 16 amino acids. With 4 bases removed from V and 0 bases from J, the gap between germline ends came to 16 bases. CDR3 in amino acids: CASSPYTGRMNTEAFF. As DNA, the CDR3 is TGCGCCAGCAGCCCGTACACGGGAAGGATGAACACTGAAGCTTTCTTT.

This clonotype has just a few counts. The chain combines TRBV5-1 with TRBJ2-7; TRBD1 matches at 8 bases. Per germline, CDR1 SGHRS and CDR2 YFSETQ. This CDR3 comprises 16 residues. The V gene end was trimmed by 0 bases and the J gene end by 3 bases; junction bases not matched to a gene: 8. The CDR3 is CASSLEAGRGLYEQYF. The DNA for the CDR3 is TGCGCCAGCAGCTTGGAAGCCGGCAGGGGGCTCTACGAGCAGTACTTC.

The chain couples TRBV20-1 to TRBJ2-5; 8 nucleotides agree with TRBD2. CDR1 and CDR2 from the germline V gene are DFQATT and SNEGSKA (reference sequence). CDR3 length: 13 residues. V lost 0 bases and J lost 4; bases outside the gene matches: 1. The DNA for the CDR3 is TGCAGTGCTAGAGATCGGGGGGGAGAGACCCAGTACTTC. Its protein is CSARDRGGETQYF.

The chain has TRBV29-1 and TRBJ2-1; weak D call: TRBD1 (6 bases). Germline V gives CDR1 SQVTM, CDR2 ANQGSEA. V lost 5 bases and J lost 9, with 17 bases in between. The CDR3 extends over 13 amino acids. For the CDR3, the DNA is TGCAGCGTTAGACAGGTCCTCGCGGGTGAGCAGTTCTTC. It is translated as CSVRQVLAGEQFF.

This clonotype was counted ten times or more. The chain couples TRBV5-5 to TRBJ2-1; 8 bases agree with TRBD1. CDR3 length equals 14 residues. Trimming cost V 1 base and J 8 bases; bases outside gene matches: 5. CDR1 is SGHKS and CDR2 is YYEKEE in the germline V gene (reference sequence). CDR3 in amino acids: CASSLRTGSHEQFF. CDR3 nucleotides: TGTGCCAGCAGCTTGCGGACAGGGTCCCATGAGCAGTTCTTC.